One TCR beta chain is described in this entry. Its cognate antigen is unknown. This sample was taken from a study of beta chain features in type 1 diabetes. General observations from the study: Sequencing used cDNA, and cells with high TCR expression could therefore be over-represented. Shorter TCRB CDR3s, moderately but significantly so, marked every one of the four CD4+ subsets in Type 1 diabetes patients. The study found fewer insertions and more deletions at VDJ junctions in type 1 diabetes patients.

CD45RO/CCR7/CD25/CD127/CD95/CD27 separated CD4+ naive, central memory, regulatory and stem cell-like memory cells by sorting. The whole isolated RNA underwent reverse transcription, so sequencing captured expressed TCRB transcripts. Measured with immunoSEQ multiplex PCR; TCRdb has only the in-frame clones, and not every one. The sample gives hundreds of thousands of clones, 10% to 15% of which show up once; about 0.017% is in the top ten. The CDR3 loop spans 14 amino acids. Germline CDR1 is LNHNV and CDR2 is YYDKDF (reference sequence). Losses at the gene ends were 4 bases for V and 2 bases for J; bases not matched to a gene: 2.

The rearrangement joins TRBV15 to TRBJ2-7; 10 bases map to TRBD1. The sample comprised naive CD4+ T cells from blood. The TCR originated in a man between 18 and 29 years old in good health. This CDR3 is CATSNDRGPYEQYF. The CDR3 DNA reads TGTGCCACCAGCAACGACAGGGGGCCCTACGAGCAGTACTTC.